This TCR beta chain was obtained from a study of post-analysis software for immune sequencing data. Overall study context: Multiple sclerosis in the patients followed relapsing-remitting, secondary progressive and progressive-relapsing courses. Study observations and caveats: Strong co-clustering by F measure was seen for same-batch samples. Patients showed TRBV5-6, TRBV5-1 and TRBV20-1 among roughly 5 TRBV segments more frequent than in controls. Controls had significantly higher normalized Chao1 diversity than multiple sclerosis patients.

A remark on this clonotype: What it binds is not known.

The length of the CDR3 is 14 residues. Trimming cost V 9 bases and J 6 bases, with 18 bases left between them. CDR1 and CDR2 from the germline V gene are LGHDT and YNNKEL (reference sequence). Incorporated into the TCR beta cDNA libraries were unique molecular identifiers, which served to reduce PCR and sequencing biases. T cells numbering 1 to 10 million yielded a few hundred thousand cDNA molecules. TCRdb ran MiXCR on the PCR reads and lists one entry per CDR3 protein. The table records roughly 650,000 distinct CDR3 sequences, roughly three fifths of them present only once. This TCR was sampled from a girl aged 2-9 years with multiple sclerosis. The sequencing input was blood. This chain uses TRBV3-1 with TRBJ2-1; TRBD2 might be the D (6 bases). Here the CDR3 reads CASCSGTCFNEQFF. CDR3 DNA sequence: TGTGCCAGTTGTTCGGGGACTTGTTTCAATGAGCAGTTCTTC.